The text below deals with one T cell receptor beta chain. Its antigen is not yet known. Nothing much larger sits one base from this clone, and base qualities are not available. The sample belongs to a study of primary melanoma T cells and metastatic recurrence (dated by TCRdb to 2020 to 2021). Concerning the study at large: The cohort was made up of fewer than 200 primary melanomas of stage T2 to T4, with thickness greater than 1 mm. The study tested whether T-cell fraction and T-cell repertoire clonality in primary melanoma tumors predicted patient outcome. The T-cell fraction measured by TCR beta sequencing was weighed against progression-free survival, the clinical outcome chosen for the comparison. Histopathological grading of tumor-infiltrating lymphocytes served as the comparison point for the T-cell fraction derived from sequencing.

The V end loses 6 bases and the J end loses 5 bases, and a stretch of 16 bases separates them. According to the germline V gene, CDR1 reads MDHEN and CDR2 reads SYDVKM. Taken from cysteine to phenylalanine, the CDR3 has 14 residues. Only the CDR3 DNA is retained, 42 bases long and in frame from the first base. The paper as a whole reports these results and caveats: Adding T-cell fraction to tumor thickness reportedly improved progression-free survival prediction more than adding any other histopathological variable. Regardless of nodal disease, mitotic rate or ulceration status, a T-cell fraction above 20% appeared to be protective. An effective T-cell-mediated antitumor response in primary melanoma was presented by the authors only as a suggestion rather than as a demonstrated mechanism. Progression-free survival was reportedly predicted by the tumor T-cell fraction independently of thickness, ulceration, mitotic rate and age.

The library came from the immunoSEQ multiplex PCR assay. Primary melanoma tumor tissue was subjected to high-throughput sequencing of the T-cell receptor beta chain. The paper's processing steps were these. Among the repertoire analyses were the distribution of insertions and deletions and the sharing of TCRB CDR3 between samples. A gradient-boosted model ranked the predictive value of the T-cell fraction against histopathological variables. TCRdb mirrors the immuneACCESS table, restricted to in-frame sequences. Some clones are absent from its copies; in checked studies, under half trace to an unresolved V gene, and the reason for the others is unknown. V and J calls and clone size are those listed in that table; D and trimming were worked out from the DNA. The sample yields a few thousand clones; around 82% were counted once. The ten most abundant clones make up roughly 21% of the sample. The patients had surgically resected primary melanoma that was considered potentially curable but at risk of metastatic recurrence.

What was sequenced was melanoma tumor tissue. The clonotype was recovered from a human donor with melanoma. The chain is assembled from TRBV28 and TRBJ1-2; confidence is insufficient to name the D gene. The CDR3 region: CASSLGVSGYGYTF. The nucleotide sequence is TGTGCCAGCAGCCTCGGGGTAAGCGGTTATGGCTACACCTTC.